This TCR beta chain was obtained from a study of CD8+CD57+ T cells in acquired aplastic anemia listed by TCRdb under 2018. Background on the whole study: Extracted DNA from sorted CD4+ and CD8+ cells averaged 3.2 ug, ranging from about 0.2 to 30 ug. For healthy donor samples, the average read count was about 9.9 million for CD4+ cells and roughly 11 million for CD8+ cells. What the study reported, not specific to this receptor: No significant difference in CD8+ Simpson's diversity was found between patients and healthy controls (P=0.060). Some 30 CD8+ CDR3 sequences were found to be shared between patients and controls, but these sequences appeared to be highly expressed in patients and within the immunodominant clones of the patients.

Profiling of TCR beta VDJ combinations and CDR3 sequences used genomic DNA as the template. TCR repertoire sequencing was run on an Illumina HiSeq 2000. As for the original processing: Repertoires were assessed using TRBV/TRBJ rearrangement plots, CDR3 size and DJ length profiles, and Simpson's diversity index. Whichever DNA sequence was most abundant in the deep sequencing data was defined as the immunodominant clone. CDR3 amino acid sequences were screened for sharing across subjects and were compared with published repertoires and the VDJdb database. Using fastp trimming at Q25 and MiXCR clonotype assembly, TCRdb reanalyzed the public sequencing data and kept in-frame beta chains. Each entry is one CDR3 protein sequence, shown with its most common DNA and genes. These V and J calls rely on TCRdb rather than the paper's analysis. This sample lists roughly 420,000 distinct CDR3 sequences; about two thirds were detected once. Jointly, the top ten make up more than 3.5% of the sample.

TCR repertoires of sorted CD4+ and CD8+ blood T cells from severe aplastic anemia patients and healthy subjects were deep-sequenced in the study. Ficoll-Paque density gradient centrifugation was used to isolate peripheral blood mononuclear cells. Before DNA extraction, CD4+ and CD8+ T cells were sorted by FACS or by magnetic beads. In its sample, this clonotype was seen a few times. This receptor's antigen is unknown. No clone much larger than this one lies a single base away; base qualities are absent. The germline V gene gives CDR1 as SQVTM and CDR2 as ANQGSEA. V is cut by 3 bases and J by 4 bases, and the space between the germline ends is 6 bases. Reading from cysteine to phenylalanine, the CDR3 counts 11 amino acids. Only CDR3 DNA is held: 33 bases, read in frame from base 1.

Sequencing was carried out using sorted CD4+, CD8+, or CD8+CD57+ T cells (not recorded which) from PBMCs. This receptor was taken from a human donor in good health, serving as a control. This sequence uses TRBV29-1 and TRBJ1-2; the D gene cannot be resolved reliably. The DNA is TGCAGCGTTGAGCCCAGCTATGGCTACACCTTC. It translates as CSVEPSYGYTF.